A selection of T cell receptor beta chains follows, all from one sample in a study of T cell repertoires in cytomegalovirus infection. TCRdb re-called the reads with MiXCR, one entry per CDR3 protein. The table shows about 260,000 distinct CDR3 sequences, with approximately 15% occurring only once. Sequenced material: PBMCs. These receptors came from a human donor in good health (CMV status not recorded). Some clones in this sample may be carry-over from other donors' samples. Both conserved end residues are part of each CDR3. The D gene is left open where the match is weak. Not every row has a clone size; where given, it reads once, few, many or a size class.

CDR3aa: CASSLSPQGTDTQYF
CDR3nt: TGTGCCAGCAGTTTGAGCCCCCAGGGGACAGATACGCAGTATTTT
d_gene: .
abundance: many
j_gene: TRBJ2-3
v_gene: TRBV27

CDR3aa: CASDSGRAGETQYF
CDR3nt: TGTGCCAGCGACAGCGGGAGGGCCGGTGAGACCCAGTACTTC
d_gene: TRBD2
abundance: .
j_gene: TRBJ2-5
v_gene: TRBV19

CDR3aa: CASSVQGFSYNEQFF
CDR3nt: TGTGCCAGCAGCGTACAGGGCTTCTCTTACAATGAGCAGTTCTTC
d_gene: .
abundance: .
j_gene: TRBJ2-1
v_gene: TRBV12-3/TRBV12-4

CDR3aa: CASKGGGLAGLAEQFF
CDR3nt: TGTGCCAGTAAGGGTGGGGGACTAGCGGGTTTGGCTGAGCAGTTCTTC
d_gene: TRBD2
abundance: .
j_gene: TRBJ2-1
v_gene: TRBV19

CDR3aa: CASARERQKLFF
CDR3nt: TGTGCTAGTGCCCGAGAGCGGCAAAAACTGTTTTTT
d_gene: .
abundance: many
j_gene: TRBJ1-4
v_gene: TRBV12-5

CDR3aa: CASSYGASGVSTDTQYF
CDR3nt: TGTGCCAGCAGTTACGGGGCTAGCGGGGTTAGCACAGATACGCAGTATTTT
d_gene: TRBD2
abundance: many
j_gene: TRBJ2-3
v_gene: TRBV6-2/TRBV6-3

CDR3aa: CASSLEGSATNEKLFF
CDR3nt: TGTGCCAGCAGCTTAGAAGGGAGCGCAACTAATGAAAAACTGTTTTTT
d_gene: .
abundance: few
j_gene: TRBJ1-4
v_gene: TRBV7-9

CDR3aa: CSHSRGWGDTEAFF
CDR3nt: TGCAGTCACTCCAGGGGGTGGGGTGACACTGAAGCTTTCTTT
d_gene: TRBD1
abundance: many
j_gene: TRBJ1-1
v_gene: TRBV20-1

CDR3aa: CASSLTGDVRNSPLHF
CDR3nt: TGTGCCAGCAGCCTAACAGGGGACGTAAGGAATTCACCCCTCCACTTT
d_gene: TRBD1
abundance: .
j_gene: TRBJ1-6
v_gene: TRBV28

CDR3aa: CASSVGGAGDTQYF
CDR3nt: TGTGCCAGCAGCGTAGGCGGGGCTGGAGATACGCAGTATTTT
d_gene: .
abundance: few
j_gene: TRBJ2-3
v_gene: TRBV9

CDR3aa: CASSLGRAAGGLSYNSPLHF
CDR3nt: TGTGCCAGCAGCTTAGGGAGGGCTGCCGGCGGTTTATCCTATAATTCACCCCTCCACTTT
d_gene: .
abundance: many
j_gene: TRBJ1-6
v_gene: TRBV7-8

CDR3aa: CAISRQGGSYNEQFF
CDR3nt: TGTGCCATCAGTAGACAGGGCGGTTCCTACAATGAGCAGTTCTTC
d_gene: TRBD1
abundance: few
j_gene: TRBJ2-1
v_gene: TRBV10-3

CDR3aa: CASSGAGQGTNIQYF
CDR3nt: TGTGCCAGCAGCGGCGCGGGACAGGGTACAAACATTCAGTACTTC
d_gene: TRBD1
abundance: few
j_gene: TRBJ2-4
v_gene: TRBV6-2/TRBV6-3

CDR3aa: CASSLRLAATYELYF
CDR3nt: TGTGCCAGCAGCCTTAGACTAGCGGCCACCTACGAGCTGTACTTC
d_gene: TRBD2
abundance: .
j_gene: TRBJ2-7
v_gene: TRBV28

CDR3aa: CSVDRVETQYF
CDR3nt: TGCAGCGTTGACAGGGTAGAGACCCAGTACTTC
d_gene: .
abundance: many
j_gene: TRBJ2-5
v_gene: TRBV29-1

CDR3aa: CSAPVGGPGDTQYF
CDR3nt: TGCAGTGCTCCCGTCGGGGGGCCGGGGGATACGCAGTATTTT
d_gene: .
abundance: many
j_gene: TRBJ2-3
v_gene: TRBV20-1

CDR3aa: CASSFGLAGGPSSYEQYF
CDR3nt: TGCGCCAGCAGCTTCGGACTAGCGGGAGGGCCTTCCTCCTACGAGCAGTACTTC
d_gene: TRBD2
abundance: few
j_gene: TRBJ2-7
v_gene: TRBV5-1

CDR3aa: CASSSVDTEAFF
CDR3nt: TGTGCCAGCAGTTCCGTGGACACTGAAGCTTTCTTT
d_gene: .
abundance: few
j_gene: TRBJ1-1
v_gene: TRBV6-1

CDR3aa: CSTAGQTGGNYGYTF
CDR3nt: TGCAGCACAGCGGGACAGACAGGGGGTAACTATGGCTACACCTTC
d_gene: TRBD1
abundance: many
j_gene: TRBJ1-2
v_gene: TRBV20-1

CDR3aa: CASSSTGTSGGYSYEQYF
CDR3nt: TGTGCCAGCAGCTCTACCGGGACTAGCGGGGGCTACTCCTACGAGCAGTACTTC
d_gene: TRBD2
abundance: many
j_gene: TRBJ2-7
v_gene: TRBV7-9

CDR3aa: CASSESATGLSYEQYF
CDR3nt: TGTGCCAGCAGTGAAAGTGCGACAGGTCTCTCCTACGAGCAGTACTTC
d_gene: .
abundance: many
j_gene: TRBJ2-7
v_gene: TRBV6-1

CDR3aa: CATSIPTGGPRNEKLFF
CDR3nt: TGTGCCACCAGCATCCCTACCGGGGGACCGCGTAATGAAAAACTGTTTTTT
d_gene: .
abundance: few
j_gene: TRBJ1-4
v_gene: TRBV15

CDR3aa: CASSLVGLRNTEAFF
CDR3nt: TGTGCCAGCAGCTTGGTAGGGTTGAGGAACACTGAAGCTTTCTTT
d_gene: .
abundance: many
j_gene: TRBJ1-1
v_gene: TRBV5-4

CDR3aa: CASSYGRNQPQHF
CDR3nt: TGTGCCAGCAGTTACGGGAGGAATCAGCCCCAGCATTTT
d_gene: .
abundance: .
j_gene: TRBJ1-5
v_gene: TRBV6-5

CDR3aa: CASSWRPALAGSTDTQYF
CDR3nt: TGTGCCAGCAGCTGGCGGCCTGCTCTAGCGGGGTCGACAGATACGCAGTATTTT
d_gene: TRBD2
abundance: many
j_gene: TRBJ2-3
v_gene: TRBV7-3

CDR3aa: CASSSGREAGELFF
CDR3nt: TGTGCCAGCAGCTCCGGGCGGGAGGCCGGGGAGCTGTTTTTT
d_gene: TRBD2
abundance: many
j_gene: TRBJ2-2
v_gene: TRBV7-3

CDR3aa: CASSPGPGARMQYF
CDR3nt: TGTGCCAGCAGCCCCGGTCCCGGGGCGCGGATGCAGTACTTC
d_gene: .
abundance: few
j_gene: TRBJ2-7
v_gene: TRBV6-6

CDR3aa: CASGLVLTAGGFNEQFF
CDR3nt: TGTGCTAGTGGTTTGGTTCTCACAGCGGGAGGGTTTAATGAGCAGTTCTTC
d_gene: TRBD2
abundance: many
j_gene: TRBJ2-1
v_gene: TRBV12-5